The rows below give T cell receptor beta chains drawn from one sample of a study of T cell responses to AZD1222 COVID-19 vaccine. The table came from immunoSEQ multiplex PCR; TCRdb's copy has only in-frame clones and leaves some out. The sample contains around 180,000 clones, almost 95% of which appear only once. Sequences were derived from peripheral blood, sampled on day 0 of AZD1222 vaccination. The source is an adult in good health. Both conserved end residues are part of each CDR3. A D gene is named only where the DNA matches it firmly. Size is omitted from some rows. Given values are once, few, many or a class for expanded clones.

J gene: TRBJ2-7
clone size: -
V gene: TRBV5-1
D gene: -
CDR3 DNA: TGCGCCAGCAGCTCCTTCGGGACACGCTCCTACGAGCAGTACTTC
CDR3 protein: CASSSFGTRSYEQYF

J gene: TRBJ2-2
clone size: -
V gene: TRBV28
D gene: TRBD2
CDR3 DNA: TGTGCCAGCAGGAAGACTAGCGGGAGGGCCGTGGGGGAGCTGTTTTTT
CDR3 protein: CASRKTSGRAVGELFF

J gene: TRBJ2-1
clone size: -
V gene: TRBV5-1
D gene: TRBD2
CDR3 DNA: TGCGCCAGCAGCTTGGCCGAGCGGGAAAACTACAATGAGCAGTTCTTC
CDR3 protein: CASSLAERENYNEQFF

J gene: TRBJ2-3
clone size: -
V gene: TRBV27
D gene: TRBD2
CDR3 DNA: TGTGCCAGCAGTTTTTCAAGCGGGAGGGCCTGGGAGGATACGCAGTATTTT
CDR3 protein: CASSFSSGRAWEDTQYF

J gene: TRBJ2-7
clone size: -
V gene: TRBV5-1
D gene: -
CDR3 DNA: TGCGCCAGCGGATCATTCACCCCCGGGGACGAGCAGTACTTC
CDR3 protein: CASGSFTPGDEQYF

J gene: TRBJ1-5
clone size: -
V gene: TRBV10-3
D gene: -
CDR3 DNA: TGTGCCATCAGTGAGAGACAGACTGGCAATCAGCCCCAGCATTTT
CDR3 protein: CAISERQTGNQPQHF

J gene: TRBJ1-5
clone size: -
V gene: TRBV6-1
D gene: -
CDR3 DNA: TGTGCCAGCAGTGAGAATCAGCCCCAGCATTTT
CDR3 protein: CASSENQPQHF

J gene: TRBJ1-1
clone size: -
V gene: TRBV6-5
D gene: -
CDR3 DNA: TGTGCCAGCAGCCCCGGCAGGGGCACTGAAGCTTTCTTT
CDR3 protein: CASSPGRGTEAFF

J gene: TRBJ2-2
clone size: -
V gene: TRBV5-1
D gene: -
CDR3 DNA: TGCGCCAGCAGCTTGGCTGAGGTTTTGTACACCGGGGAGCTGTTTTTT
CDR3 protein: CASSLAEVLYTGELFF

J gene: TRBJ2-1
clone size: -
V gene: TRBV7-2
D gene: TRBD1
CDR3 DNA: TGTGCCAGCAGCTTAGTCACAGGGGGCCTTTACAATGAGCAGTTCTTC
CDR3 protein: CASSLVTGGLYNEQFF

J gene: TRBJ2-1
clone size: -
V gene: TRBV3-1/TRBV3-2
D gene: -
CDR3 DNA: TGTGCCAGCAGCCAAGACGTGGGTAATCCTTACTACAATGAGCAGTTCTTC
CDR3 protein: CASSQDVGNPYYNEQFF

J gene: TRBJ1-5
clone size: once
V gene: TRBV19
D gene: -
CDR3 DNA: TGTGCCAGTAGTATAGCGGACAGTCAGCCCCAGCATTTT
CDR3 protein: CASSIADSQPQHF

J gene: TRBJ1-1
clone size: -
V gene: TRBV28
D gene: TRBD1
CDR3 DNA: TGTGCCAGCAGTTTACCGGGACAGCTGAACACTGAAGCTTTCTTT
CDR3 protein: CASSLPGQLNTEAFF

J gene: TRBJ1-2
clone size: -
V gene: TRBV4-1
D gene: -
CDR3 DNA: TGCGCCAGCAGCCAAGAAACAGGGAGGTTGGGCTACACCTTC
CDR3 protein: CASSQETGRLGYTF

J gene: TRBJ2-7
clone size: few
V gene: TRBV7-2
D gene: -
CDR3 DNA: TGTGCCAGCAGCTTCGGACTGGGAACCTACGAGCAGTACTTC
CDR3 protein: CASSFGLGTYEQYF

J gene: TRBJ2-7
clone size: -
V gene: TRBV30
D gene: -
CDR3 DNA: TGTGCCTGGAGTGTTAGCGTCTACGAGCAGTACTTC
CDR3 protein: CAWSVSVYEQYF

J gene: TRBJ2-5
clone size: -
V gene: TRBV15
D gene: -
CDR3 DNA: TGTGCCACCAGCATAATAGTCCAAGAGACCCAGTACTTC
CDR3 protein: CATSIIVQETQYF

J gene: TRBJ1-1
clone size: -
V gene: TRBV19
D gene: TRBD1
CDR3 DNA: TGTGCCAGTAGCGGCAGGACAGGGAACACTGAAGCTTTCTTT
CDR3 protein: CASSGRTGNTEAFF

J gene: TRBJ2-5
clone size: -
V gene: TRBV5-4
D gene: -
CDR3 DNA: TGTGCCAGCAGCTTTGTCCTCAGTGGATGTTGGGACTTC
CDR3 protein: CASSFVLSGCWDF

J gene: TRBJ2-5
clone size: -
V gene: TRBV19
D gene: -
CDR3 DNA: TGTGCCAGTAGGGGGACCCCCCAAGAGACCCAGTACTTC
CDR3 protein: CASRGTPQETQYF

J gene: TRBJ1-2
clone size: -
V gene: TRBV18
D gene: -
CDR3 DNA: TGTGCCAGCTCACCACCATCAGGGGATGGCTACACCTTC
CDR3 protein: CASSPPSGDGYTF

J gene: TRBJ2-1
clone size: -
V gene: TRBV21-1
D gene: -
CDR3 DNA: TGTGCCAGCAGCAAAAGGGGGGGACTAGCGGACTACAATGAGCAGTTCTTC
CDR3 protein: CASSKRGGLADYNEQFF

J gene: TRBJ2-2
clone size: once
V gene: TRBV4-1
D gene: TRBD1
CDR3 DNA: TGCGCCAGCAGCCATTCAGGGGGTTCGGACACCGGGGAGCTGTTTTTT
CDR3 protein: CASSHSGGSDTGELFF

J gene: TRBJ2-3
clone size: -
V gene: TRBV29-1
D gene: -
CDR3 DNA: TGCAGCGGGGGGGCTAGCGGAAGCACAGATACGCAGTATTTT
CDR3 protein: CSGGASGSTDTQYF

J gene: TRBJ2-3
clone size: once
V gene: TRBV18
D gene: TRBD2
CDR3 DNA: TGTGCCAGCTCACCCTTAGCGGGAGGCCGGGCAGATACGCAGTATTTT
CDR3 protein: CASSPLAGGRADTQYF

J gene: TRBJ2-1
clone size: once
V gene: TRBV19
D gene: TRBD2
CDR3 DNA: TGTGCCAGTAGTATTGTTTTAGCGGGAGGACAAGACAATGAGCAGTTCTTC
CDR3 protein: CASSIVLAGGQDNEQFF